The 24 T cell receptor beta chains reported below all come from one sample, sequenced in a study of blood T cell repertoires in COVID-19. Method: immunoSEQ multiplex PCR; TCRdb's copy keeps in-frame clones and lacks some. The profile shows over 300,000 clones, 86% of them singletons. The sequencing sample was made of peripheral blood. The receptors come from a woman aged 45-65 years with acute or convalescent COVID-19.

This sequence joins TRBV9 and TRBJ2-3, with 9 nucleotides matching TRBD2. The CDR3 has 16 amino acids. J gave up 4 bases and V 4 bases, and 10 bases lay outside the gene matches. From germline, CDR1 is SGDLS and CDR2 YYNGEE. The CDR3 loop is CASSLRRAGGSDTQYF. DNA of the CDR3: TGTGCCAGCAGCCTGCGTCGAGCGGGAGGATCAGATACGCAGTATTTT.

The chain has TRBV5-6 and TRBJ2-5, with 8 nucleotides matching TRBD1. The CDR3 spans 15 residues. J lost 5 bases, V lost 0 bases, and 6 bases had no gene match. Germline CDR1 and CDR2: SGHDT and YYEEEE. The CDR3 region has the DNA TGTGCCAGCAGCTTGGGATTGACAGGGGTTGAGACCCAGTACTTC. Translation gives CASSLGLTGVETQYF.

V is TRBV3-1 (or the pseudogene TRBV3-2) and J is TRBJ1-2, with D perhaps matching TRBD1 (5 bases). V lost 4 bases to trimming and J lost 5 bases, with 11 bases between them. Germline assignment: CDR1 LGHDT and CDR2 YNNKEL (reference sequence). CDR3 length equals 13 residues. The CDR3 coding sequence is TGTGCCAGCAGCCCCCAGGAGGGGTATGGCTACACCTTC. Residues: CASSPQEGYGYTF.

The chain uses TRBV7-2 and TRBJ1-5, with 7 nucleotides matching TRBD1. Germline V lookup: CDR1 SGHTA, CDR2 FQGNSA. V was pared by 5 bases and J by 6 bases, with 13 bases of the junction left unmatched. This CDR3 region has 16 residues. The CDR3 bases are TGTGCCAGCAGCCCGACAGGGCTGGTTTATGCTCAGCCCCAGCATTTT. This codes for CASSPTGLVYAQPQHF.

The chain joins TRBV9 to TRBJ2-2, with 7 bases aligning to TRBD2. The CDR3 loop spans 14 amino acids. Trimming cost V 8 bases and J 7 bases; bases outside gene matches: 11. Germline V CDR1 and CDR2: SGDLS, YYNGEE. CDR3 sequence reads: CASRDGGSGGELFF. For the CDR3, the DNA is TGTGCCAGTCGTGATGGCGGGAGTGGCGGGGAGCTGTTTTTT.

The chain uses TRBV7-2 and TRBJ1-2, with TRBD1 matching 8 bases. There are 13 residues in the CDR3. The germline V gene encodes CDR1 SGHTA and CDR2 FQGNSA. With V trimmed by 5 bases and J by 3 bases, 2 bases remained unmatched. The CDR3 coding sequence is TGTGCCAGCAGCCGACAGGGGCACTATGGCTACACCTTC. Encoded protein: CASSRQGHYGYTF.

This clone was observed once. The rearrangement uses TRBV2 and TRBJ2-1; D may be TRBD2 (6 bases). V was clipped by 4 bases and J by 9 bases, with 16 bases between them. The CDR3 loop spans 14 amino acids. Germline V gene data show CDR1 as SNHLY and CDR2 as FYNNEI. The CDR3, as DNA: TGTGCCAGCAGTGGCCCGAATAGCGGAACTGAGCAGTTCTTC. This translates into CASSGPNSGTEQFF.

The V gene is TRBV10-2, the J gene TRBJ1-2; D perhaps matches TRBD1 (6 bases). Per the germline V gene, CDR1 is WSHSY and CDR2 is SAAADI. There are 13 residues in the CDR3. V was clipped by 2 bases and J by 4 bases, with 8 bases between them. The CDR3 reads CASSEGGPYGYTF. The DNA for the CDR3 is TGCGCCAGCAGTGAGGGGGGCCCCTATGGCTACACCTTC.

V is TRBV28 and J is TRBJ1-1; D call uncertain. Germline loops: CDR1 MDHEN, CDR2 SYDVKM. This CDR3 is built from 16 residues. V gave up 3 bases and J gave up 1 base, with 15 bases separating them. The chain's CDR3 is CASSFRSGSWNTEAFF. CDR3 bases: TGTGCCAGCAGTTTTCGGAGCGGCTCGTGGAACACTGAAGCTTTCTTT.

The V and J genes are TRBV19 and TRBJ2-7; 7 positions agree with TRBD1. This CDR3 is 14 amino acids long. The V gene end was trimmed by 5 bases and the J gene end by 5 bases; junction bases not matched to a gene: 9. Germline CDR1 reads LNHDA; CDR2 reads SQIVND (reference sequence). The CDR3 bases are TGTGCCAGTAGTCCCCGTGGTCAGGGGGACGAGCAGTACTTC. Amino acids: CASSPRGQGDEQYF.

In nucleotides, the CDR3 is TGTGCCAGCAGCTCCACAGGGAACACTGAAGCTTTCTTT. This gives the protein CASSSTGNTEAFF. The chain uses TRBV7-3 and TRBJ1-1, with D possibly TRBD1 on 5 matching bases. The CDR3 length is 13 residues. Germline loops: CDR1 SGHTA, CDR2 FQGTGA. The V end lost 4 bases, the J end lost 1 base, and 7 bases lay between the germline ends. The variable domain in full, with the rest retrieved from reference TRBV7-3 and TRBJ1-1, is GAGVSQTPSNKVTEKGKYVELRCDPISGHTALYWYRQSLGQGPEFLIYFQGTGAADDSGLPNDRFFAVRPEGSVSTLKIQRTERGDSAVYLCASSSTGNTEAFFGQGTRLTVV.

The V and J genes are TRBV7-9 and TRBJ2-1; 9 bases map to TRBD2. The CDR3 totals 15 residues. Germline V gives CDR1 SEHNR, CDR2 FQNEAQ (reference sequence). V trimming: 0 bases; J trimming: 8 bases; junction bases outside the gene matches: 5. The CDR3, as DNA: TGTGCCAGCAGCTTAGCTAGCGGGAGACTCTATGAGCAGTTCTTC. The encoded protein is CASSLASGRLYEQFF. The variable domain in full, completed from reference TRBV7-9 and TRBJ2-1, reads DTGVSQNPRHKITKRGQNVTFRCDPISEHNRLYWYRQTLGQGPEFLTYFQNEAQLEKSRLLSDRFSAERPKGSFSTLEIQRTEQGDSAMYLCASSLASGRLYEQFFGPGTRLTVL.

The chain joins TRBV10-3 to TRBJ1-3; D gene ambiguous. CDR1 is ENHRY and CDR2 is SYGVKD in the germline V gene. Trimming stripped 0 bases from V and 1 base from J, with 13 bases between. This CDR3 is built from 17 residues. The CDR3 here is CAISESNSYGSGNTIYF. For the CDR3, the DNA is TGTGCCATCAGTGAGTCCAACAGCTATGGATCTGGAAACACCATATATTTT.

The chain combines TRBV24-1 with TRBJ2-2; possibly TRBD2 for D (5 bases). V gave up 2 bases and J gave up 1 base, with 10 bases separating them. CDR1 is KGHDR and CDR2 is SFDVKD in the germline V gene. The CDR3 covers 16 residues. The CDR3 bases are TGTGCCACCAGTGATTCGGGATCTTGGAACACCGGGGAGCTGTTTTTT. This sequence encodes CATSDSGSWNTGELFF.

The gene calls are TRBV28 and TRBJ2-7; D is uncertain. The CDR3 spans 12 residues. The germline V gene has CDR1 MDHEN and CDR2 SYDVKM. V was cut by 7 bases and J by 0 bases, with 7 bases left in between. DNA of the CDR3: TGTGCCAGCAACTCAAACTCCTACGAGCAGTACTTC. Its translation: CASNSNSYEQYF.

This clone was seen more than once but under ten times. The CDR3 region is CAQDRSNTEAFF. The CDR3 DNA reads as TGTGCCCAGGACAGGTCGAACACTGAAGCTTTCTTT. The genes are TRBV30 and TRBJ1-1, with 7 bases fitting TRBD1. J was trimmed by 1 base and V by 8 bases; bases with no gene match: 4. The germline V gene has CDR1 GTSNPN and CDR2 SVGIG (reference sequence). This CDR3 contains 12 residues.

The gene calls are TRBV6-5 and TRBJ2-3; TRBD2 is a possible D gene (6 bases). Germline CDR1 is MNHEY and CDR2 is SVGAGI. The germline V and J ends were trimmed by 6 bases and 3 bases, with 13 bases remaining between them. The CDR3 has 14 amino acids. The CDR3 DNA reads TGTGCCAGCAGACCCGGGAGCTTTACAGATACGCAGTATTTT. Translating it yields CASRPGSFTDTQYF.

This sequence joins TRBV28 and TRBJ2-1; D call uncertain. The germline V and J ends were trimmed by 2 bases and 2 bases, with 4 bases remaining between them. The CDR3 extends over 13 amino acids. Germline V gene lookup returns CDR1 MDHEN and CDR2 SYDVKM. The chain's CDR3 is CASSLPTYNEQFF. CDR3 nucleotides: TGTGCCAGCAGTTTACCTACCTACAATGAGCAGTTCTTC.

Only a few counts were recorded for this clone. This chain links TRBV21-1 with TRBJ2-7; TRBD2, the table's D call, was not compared with the DNA. TRBV21-1 constitutes a pseudogene. The CDR3 sequence is 20 residues long. The CDR3 is CASSKTTPFFLTSGSGEQYF. Here the CDR3 DNA reads TGTGCCAGCAGCAAAACTACCCCATTTTTCTTGACTAGCGGGAGTGGCGAGCAGTACTTC.

This rearrangement joins TRBV4-1 to TRBJ1-2; the match to TRBD1 covers 8 bases. Germline trimming cut 4 bases from V and 7 bases from J; bases unmatched to any gene: 8. CDR1 and CDR2 (germline): MGHRA, YSYEKL. The CDR3 extends over 14 amino acids. CDR3 sequence reads: CASSLPRGHLGYTF. CDR3 nucleotide sequence: TGCGCCAGCAGCCTACCCAGGGGGCATCTTGGCTACACCTTC.

This clone was recorded only once. This chain links TRBV19 with TRBJ1-5, with TRBD1 as a possible D gene (5 bases). V gave up 1 base and J gave up 5 bases, with 21 bases separating them. Germline V lookup: CDR1 LNHDA, CDR2 SQIVND (reference sequence). This CDR3 is 18 amino acids long. The CDR3 is CASSIGWTGDSNYQPQHF. CDR3 nucleotides: TGTGCCAGTAGTATAGGTTGGACGGGCGACAGCAATTATCAGCCCCAGCATTTT.

This clone appeared once. The chain combines TRBV1 with TRBJ2-5; TRBD2 reflects the table's D call only, with no check against the DNA. TRBV1 is a listed pseudogene. The CDR3 spans 15 residues. In nucleotides, the CDR3 is TGCACCAGCAGCCAAGACAGGGTCGGGGGAGAGACCCAGTACTTC. Amino acids: CTSSQDRVGGETQYF.

The genes are TRBV19 and TRBJ1-2, with D possibly TRBD1 on 6 matching bases. V was clipped by 6 bases and J by 1 base, with 9 bases between them. The length of the CDR3 is 13 residues. Germline V lookup: CDR1 LNHDA, CDR2 SQIVND (reference sequence). The CDR3 DNA sequence: TGTGCCAGTAGAAACAGGGATAACTATGGCTACACCTTC. It translates to CASRNRDNYGYTF.

The chain is built from TRBV2 and TRBJ2-1, with 8 bases matching TRBD2. Germline V lookup: CDR1 SNHLY, CDR2 FYNNEI. V dropped 7 bases and J dropped 1; count of bases not matched to a gene: 9. CDR3 length: 16 amino acids. CDR3 sequence reads: CASTGGGRISYNEQFF. The CDR3 DNA reads as TGTGCCAGCACGGGGGGGGGCCGAATTTCCTACAATGAGCAGTTCTTC.